One and the same sample provided the 21 T cell receptor beta chains below, sequenced in a study of early T cells in non-severe SARS-CoV-2 infection. TCRdb re-analysed the 5' RACE reads in MiXCR, keeping a single row per CDR3 protein. The sample includes about 70,000 distinct CDR3 sequences, 9% to 10% seen only once; the top ten take roughly a sixth. The material sequenced was whole blood, taken at baseline. All receptors come from an adult who was a healthcare worker with PCR-confirmed SARS-CoV-2 infection or an uninfected control (not recorded which).

This chain links TRBV7-9 with TRBJ1-1, with 8 bases that match TRBD1. CDR1 SEHNR and CDR2 FQNEAQ come from the germline V gene (reference sequence). V was pared by 5 bases and J by 0 bases, with 5 bases of the junction left unmatched. The CDR3 is 15 amino acids. CDR3 region: CASSTPTGVNTEAFF. The CDR3 DNA sequence: TGTGCCAGCAGCACCCCGACAGGGGTGAACACTGAAGCTTTCTTT.

This clonotype has only a few counts. The genes are TRBV6-1 and TRBJ1-1; tentative D call: TRBD1 (6 bases). This CDR3 has 15 amino acids. The V gene lost 2 bases and the J gene lost 7 bases, with 17 bases spanning the gap. In germline, CDR1 is MNHNS, CDR2 SASEGT. In nucleotides, the CDR3 is TGTGCCAGCAGTGAATCACAGGGAATTAGGGTTGAAGCTTTCTTT. Its protein is CASSESQGIRVEAFF.

There are a few counts of this clonotype. The rearrangement links TRBV9 to TRBJ2-7; D possibly uses TRBD1 or TRBD2 (6 bases each). Germline V gene lookup returns CDR1 SGDLS and CDR2 YYNGEE. This CDR3 spans 15 amino acids. Trimming left V 0 bases short and J 0 bases short, with 10 bases between. The CDR3 coding sequence is TGTGCCAGCAGCGTAGGAAAGGGGGGCTCCTACGAGCAGTACTTC. The encoded protein is CASSVGKGGSYEQYF.

V is TRBV18 and J is TRBJ2-7; 8 positions agree with TRBD2. The ends lost 6 bases at V and 2 bases at J; junction bases unmatched: 6. CDR3 size: 14 residues. CDR1 is KGHSH, CDR2 LQKENI, per germline. For the CDR3, the DNA is TGTGCCAGCTCTGAGGGACTAGACGCCTACGAGCAGTACTTC. Translated, it gives CASSEGLDAYEQYF.

This clonotype has at least ten counts. The V call is TRBV29-1, the J call TRBJ1-4, with D maybe TRBD1 (5 bases). The CDR3 totals 14 residues. Between the trimmed V and J ends, which lost 4 bases and 8 bases, there was a span of 17 bases. CDR1 and CDR2 (germline): SQVTM, ANQGSEA. The DNA of the CDR3 is TGCAGCGTTGGGGGCGGAAAGGGAAGAGAAAAACTGTTTTTT. It specifies CSVGGGKGREKLFF.

A word on this clonotype: Since a much larger clone is just one base distant, this may be a read error. The chain uses TRBV29-1 and TRBJ2-7, with 7 bases identical to TRBD1. The germline V gene has CDR1 SQVTM and CDR2 ANQGSEA. The CDR3 has 14 residues. The trim removed 7 bases at V and 5 bases at J, leaving 14 bases unmatched. This CDR3 reads CSAESGTAPHEQYF. CDR3 nucleotide sequence: TGCAGCGCGGAGTCCGGGACAGCCCCTCACGAGCAGTACTTC.

This clonotype was counted only a few times. This chain connects TRBV15 to TRBJ2-5; D gene uncertain. Trimming shortened V by 1 base and J by 5 bases, and 11 bases separated the two germline ends. Germline V gene data show CDR1 as LNHNV and CDR2 as YYDKDF (reference sequence). There are 14 residues in the CDR3. The CDR3 loop reads CATSRGSLGETQYF. The CDR3 region has the DNA TGTGCCACCAGCAGAGGGTCCTTGGGGGAGACCCAGTACTTC.

The chain carries TRBV20-1 and TRBJ2-3, with TRBD2 identical over 16 bases. V lost 6 bases, J lost 8 bases, and 14 bases stayed unmatched. This CDR3 is built from 17 residues. CDR1 DFQATT and CDR2 SNEGSKA come from the germline V gene (reference sequence). CDR3 loop: CSAGTSGRASISVTQYF. The CDR3 coding sequence is TGCAGTGCCGGGACTAGCGGGAGGGCCAGTATATCAGTTACGCAGTATTTT.

The chain joins TRBV5-1 to TRBJ2-7; perhaps TRBD1 as D (6 bases). This CDR3 is 14 amino acids long. Trimming shortened V by 4 bases and J by 0 bases, and 11 bases separated the two germline ends. Germline loops: CDR1 SGHRS, CDR2 YFSETQ. CDR3 in amino acids: CASSVNRASYEQYF. The CDR3 region has the DNA TGCGCCAGCAGCGTCAACAGGGCCTCCTACGAGCAGTACTTC.

This clonotype has a count of ten or more. The rearrangement uses TRBV7-9 and TRBJ2-2; no definite D call. V lost 4 bases to trimming and J lost 2 bases, with 14 bases between them. Germline CDR1 reads SEHNR; CDR2 reads FQNEAQ (reference sequence). This CDR3 has 16 residues. CDR3 sequence (DNA): TGTGCCAGCAGCTCGCACCAAGAAACAAACACCGGGGAGCTGTTTTTT. It encodes CASSSHQETNTGELFF.

The genes are TRBV28 and TRBJ1-1; 9 bases agree with TRBD1. Unmatched junction bases numbered 4, after V lost 4 bases and J lost 4 bases. Per the germline V gene, CDR1 is MDHEN and CDR2 is SYDVKM. The CDR3 has 14 residues. The CDR3 region is CASSSGQGRTEAFF. The DNA for the CDR3 is TGTGCCAGCAGTTCAGGACAGGGGCGCACTGAAGCTTTCTTT. The entire variable domain, with the rest obtained from reference TRBV28 and TRBJ1-1, is as follows: DVKVTQSSRYLVKRTGEKVFLECVQDMDHENMFWYRQDPGLGLRLIYFSYDVKMKEKGDIPEGYSVSREKKERFSLILESASTNQTSMYLCASSSGQGRTEAFFGQGTRLTVV.

This clonotype occurred many times. The V and J genes are TRBV6-2 or TRBV6-3 and TRBJ2-5; tentative D call: TRBD2 (6 bases). The CDR3 runs to 14 residues. Germline CDR1 reads MNHEY; CDR2 reads SVGEGT. V lost 5 bases and J 5 bases, leaving 15 bases between the germline ends. This CDR3 reads CASSRFSGVETQYF. In DNA form, the CDR3 reads TGTGCCAGCAGTCGGTTTTCGGGAGTGGAGACCCAGTACTTC.

This clonotype has just a few counts. The V and J genes are TRBV20-1 and TRBJ1-5, with TRBD1 matching over 9 bases. The ends lost 6 bases at V and 1 base at J; junction bases unmatched: 13. The CDR3 sequence is 17 residues long. Germline V gene lookup returns CDR1 DFQATT and CDR2 SNEGSKA (reference sequence). The CDR3 region is CSAQNGTGLKSNQPQHF. CDR3 bases: TGCAGTGCGCAGAACGGGACAGGGCTTAAGAGCAATCAGCCCCAGCATTTT.

This clonotype showed up just a few times. The chain combines TRBV4-3 with TRBJ2-1; D is uncertain. Germline V gene data show CDR1 as LGHNA and CDR2 as YSLEER. V lost 0 bases to trimming and J lost 9 bases, with 9 bases between them. CDR3 length equals 13 residues. This CDR3 reads CASSQDRAGEQFF. The CDR3 coding sequence is TGCGCCAGCAGCCAAGATCGAGCCGGTGAGCAGTTCTTC.

This clonotype came up a few times. The chain has TRBV28 and TRBJ2-7, with D possibly TRBD1 on 6 matching bases. This CDR3 has 11 amino acids. Germline CDR1 reads MDHEN; CDR2 reads SYDVKM. V was trimmed by 10 bases and J by 6 bases, leaving 13 bases between them. This CDR3 is CATRGKPEQYF. CDR3 nucleotide sequence: TGTGCCACCAGGGGAAAACCCGAGCAGTACTTC.

Ten or more counts support this clonotype. The gene calls are TRBV7-2 and TRBJ2-7; D may match TRBD1 or TRBD2 (6 bases each). The CDR3 consists of 15 residues. Germline CDR1 SGHTA, CDR2 FQGNSA. V was cut by 1 base and J by 4 bases, with 14 bases left in between. CDR3 in amino acids: CASSLEGGARYEQYF. In DNA, the CDR3 is TGTGCCAGCAGCTTAGAGGGGGGCGCGAGGTACGAGCAGTACTTC.

The CDR3 is CASSLREGLGNEQFF. The CDR3 nucleotides read TGTGCCAGCAGCTTACGGGAGGGCCTGGGGAATGAGCAGTTCTTC. The chain is built from TRBV7-6 and TRBJ2-1; TRBD2 agrees at 8 bases. Germline CDR1 is SGHVS and CDR2 is FNYEAQ. J was trimmed by 7 bases and V by 2 bases; bases with no gene match: 7. This CDR3 is 15 amino acids long.

A few counts support this clonotype. CDR3 in DNA: TGTGCCAGCAGTCAAGAGACAGGGGGCAGGAATCAGCCCCAGCATTTT. This encodes CASSQETGGRNQPQHF. This sequence joins TRBV6-2 or TRBV6-3 and TRBJ1-5, with 10 bases that match TRBD1. CDR3 length: 16 amino acids. Germline V CDR1 and CDR2: MNHEY, SVGEGT. The V and J ends lost 5 bases and 4 bases, in that order; junction bases with no gene match: 8.

The chain employs TRBV5-1 and TRBJ1-3; D uncertain. The CDR3 loop spans 13 amino acids. Per germline, CDR1 SGHRS and CDR2 YFSETQ. The germline V and J ends were trimmed by 4 bases and 5 bases, with 10 bases remaining between them. The CDR3 spells CASSPGFRNTIYF. The CDR3 bases are TGCGCCAGCAGCCCGGGCTTTCGAAACACCATATATTTT. Full variable domain (missing parts from reference TRBV5-1 and TRBJ1-3): KAGVTQTPRYLIKTRGQQVTLSCSPISGHRSVSWYQQTPGQGLQFLFEYFSETQRNKGNFPGRFSGRQFSNSRSEMNVSTLELGDSALYLCASSPGFRNTIYFGEGSWLTVV.

This clonotype was picked up many times. The chain links TRBV28 to TRBJ2-2; D may correspond to TRBD1 or TRBD2 (5 bases each). The CDR3 totals 14 residues. Per the germline V gene, CDR1 is MDHEN and CDR2 is SYDVKM. The V and J ends lost 6 bases and 3 bases respectively, with 11 bases between them. CDR3 loop: CASREQGHTGELFF. The DNA of the CDR3 is TGTGCCAGCAGGGAGCAGGGACACACCGGGGAGCTGTTTTTT.

This clonotype was detected only a few times. The chain links TRBV28 to TRBJ2-7; D perhaps matches TRBD2 (5 bases). CDR1 and CDR2 from the germline V gene are MDHEN and SYDVKM. Trimming removed 2 bases at V and 5 bases at J, with 10 bases between. The CDR3 loop spans 13 amino acids. CDR3 bases: TGTGCCAGCAGTTTACCCCTGCGGGACGAGCAGTACTTC. Protein: CASSLPLRDEQYF.